These 2 T cell receptor beta chains share one sample of origin, sequenced in a study of blood T cell repertoires in COVID-19. Sequenced by immunoSEQ multiplex PCR; TCRdb stores in-frame clones only, minus some. This table has about 200,000 clones, 70% to 90% appearing once. Source material: peripheral blood. These receptors came from a man aged 55-75 years with acute or convalescent COVID-19.

In nucleotides, the CDR3 is TGTGCCAGCAGCCCGCGGACAGGATACTCTGGAAACACCATATATTTT. This translates into CASSPRTGYSGNTIYF. The rearrangement links TRBV13 to TRBJ1-3; 7 bases agree with TRBD1. The junction had 7 bases not matched to a gene; V was cut back by 5 bases and J by 0 bases. This CDR3 contains 16 residues. CDR1 is PRHDT and CDR2 is FYEKMQ in the germline V gene (reference sequence).

This clone is a singleton in its sample. The J gene is TRBJ2-7, the V gene TRBV28, with 7 bases identical to TRBD2. CDR1 is MDHEN, CDR2 SYDVKM, per germline. V gave up 1 base and J gave up 2 bases; unmatched junction bases: 2. The CDR3 extends over 14 amino acids. The CDR3: CASSLSGRTYEQYF. In nucleotides, the CDR3 is TGTGCCAGCAGTTTATCCGGGAGGACCTACGAGCAGTACTTC.